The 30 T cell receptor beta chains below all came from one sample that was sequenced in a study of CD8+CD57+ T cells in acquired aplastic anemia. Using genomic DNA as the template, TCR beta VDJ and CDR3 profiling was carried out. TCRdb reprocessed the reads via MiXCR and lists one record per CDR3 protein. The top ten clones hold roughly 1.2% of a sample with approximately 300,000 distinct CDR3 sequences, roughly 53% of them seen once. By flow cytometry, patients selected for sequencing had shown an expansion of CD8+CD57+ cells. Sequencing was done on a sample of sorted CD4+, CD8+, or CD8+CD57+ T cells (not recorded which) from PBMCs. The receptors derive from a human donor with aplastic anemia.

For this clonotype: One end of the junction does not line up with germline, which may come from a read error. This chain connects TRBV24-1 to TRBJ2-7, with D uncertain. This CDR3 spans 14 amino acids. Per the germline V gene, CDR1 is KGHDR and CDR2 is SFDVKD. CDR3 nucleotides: TGTGCCAGCAGTTTTGGCGGTCCCACCTACGAGCAGTACTTC. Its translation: CASSFGGPTYEQYF.

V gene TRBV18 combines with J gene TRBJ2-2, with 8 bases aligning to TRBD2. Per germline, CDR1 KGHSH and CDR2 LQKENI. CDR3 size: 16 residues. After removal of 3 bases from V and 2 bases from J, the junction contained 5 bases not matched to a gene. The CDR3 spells CASSPELAVNTGELFF. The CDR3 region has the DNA TGTGCCAGCTCACCCGAACTAGCGGTAAACACCGGGGAGCTGTTTTTT.

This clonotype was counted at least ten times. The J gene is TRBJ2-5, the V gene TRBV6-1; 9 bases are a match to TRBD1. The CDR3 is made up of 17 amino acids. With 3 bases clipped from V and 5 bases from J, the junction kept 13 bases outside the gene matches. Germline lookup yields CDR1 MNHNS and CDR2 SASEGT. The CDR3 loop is CASSDGTGGAEGETQYF. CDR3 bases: TGTGCCAGCAGTGACGGAACAGGGGGCGCGGAAGGGGAGACCCAGTACTTC.

The CDR3 reads CASSQGTGFEQYF. The CDR3 DNA sequence: TGTGCCAGCAGCCAAGGGACAGGTTTCGAGCAGTACTTC. The chain carries TRBV14 and TRBJ2-7; 7 positions agree with TRBD1. With 1 base clipped from V and 6 bases from J, the junction kept 3 bases outside the gene matches. CDR3 length: 13 amino acids. CDR1 SGHDN and CDR2 FVKESK come from the germline V gene.

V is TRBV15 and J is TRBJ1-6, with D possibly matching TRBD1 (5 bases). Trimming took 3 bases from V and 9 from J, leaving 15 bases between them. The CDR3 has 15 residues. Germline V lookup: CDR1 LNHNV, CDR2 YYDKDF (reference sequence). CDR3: CATSRVGPSSSPLHF. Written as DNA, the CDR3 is TGTGCCACCAGCAGGGTGGGACCTAGCAGTTCACCCCTCCACTTT.

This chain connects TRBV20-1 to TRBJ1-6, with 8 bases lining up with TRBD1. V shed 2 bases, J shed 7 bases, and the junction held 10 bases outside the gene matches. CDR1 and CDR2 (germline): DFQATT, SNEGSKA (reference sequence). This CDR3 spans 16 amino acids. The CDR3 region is CSARPRQGPWNSPLHF. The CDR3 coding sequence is TGCAGTGCTAGACCCCGACAGGGGCCATGGAATTCACCCCTCCACTTT.

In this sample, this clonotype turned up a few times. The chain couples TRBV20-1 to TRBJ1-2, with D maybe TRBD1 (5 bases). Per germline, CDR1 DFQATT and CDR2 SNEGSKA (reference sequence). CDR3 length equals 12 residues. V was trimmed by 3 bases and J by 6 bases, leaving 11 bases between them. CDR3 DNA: TGCAGTGCTAGTGCCAGGGTTCATGGCTACACCTTC. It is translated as CSASARVHGYTF.

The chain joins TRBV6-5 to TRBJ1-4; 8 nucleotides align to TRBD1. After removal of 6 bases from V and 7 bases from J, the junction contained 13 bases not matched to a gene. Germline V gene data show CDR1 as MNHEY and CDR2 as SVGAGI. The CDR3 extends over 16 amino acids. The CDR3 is CASSRPGTGVSEKLFF. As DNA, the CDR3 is TGTGCCAGCAGCCGCCCCGGGACAGGAGTAAGTGAAAAACTGTTTTTT.

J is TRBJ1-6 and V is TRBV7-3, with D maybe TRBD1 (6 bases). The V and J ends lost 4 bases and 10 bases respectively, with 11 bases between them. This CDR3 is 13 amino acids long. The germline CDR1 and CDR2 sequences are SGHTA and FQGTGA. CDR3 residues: CASSSDRWSPLHF. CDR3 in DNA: TGTGCCAGCAGCTCGGACAGATGGTCACCCCTCCACTTT.

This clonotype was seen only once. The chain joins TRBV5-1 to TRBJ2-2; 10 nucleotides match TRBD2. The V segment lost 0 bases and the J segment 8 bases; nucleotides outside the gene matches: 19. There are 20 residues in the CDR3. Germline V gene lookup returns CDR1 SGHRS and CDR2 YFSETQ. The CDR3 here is CASSLAGTSVYRPSEGELFF. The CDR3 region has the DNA TGCGCCAGCAGCTTGGCCGGGACTAGCGTATACAGGCCTTCCGAAGGGGAGCTGTTTTTT. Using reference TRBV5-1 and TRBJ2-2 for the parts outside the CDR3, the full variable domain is KAGVTQTPRYLIKTRGQQVTLSCSPISGHRSVSWYQQTPGQGLQFLFEYFSETQRNKGNFPGRFSGRQFSNSRSEMNVSTLELGDSALYLCASSLAGTSVYRPSEGELFFGEGSRLTVL.

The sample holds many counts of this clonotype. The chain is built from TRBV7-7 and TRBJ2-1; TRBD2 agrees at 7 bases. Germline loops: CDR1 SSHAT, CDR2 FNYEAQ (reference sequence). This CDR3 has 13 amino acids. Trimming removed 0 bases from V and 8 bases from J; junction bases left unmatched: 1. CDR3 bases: TGTGCCAGCAGCTTAGCGGGAGGGGATGAGCAGTTCTTC. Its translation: CASSLAGGDEQFF. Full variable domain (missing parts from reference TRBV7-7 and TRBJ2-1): GAGVSQSPRYKVTKRGQDVTLRCDPISSHATLYWYQQALGQGPEFLTYFNYEAQPDKSGLPSDRFSAERPEGSISTLTIQRTEQRDSAMYRCASSLAGGDEQFFGPGTRLTVL.

The CDR3 nucleotides read TGTGCCAGCAGCTTACAGGGGGGTGGGGGCACAGATACGCAGTATTTT. Its protein is CASSLQGGGGTDTQYF. The V gene is TRBV7-2, the J gene TRBJ2-3; weak D call: TRBD1 (7 bases). V lost 2 bases and J 1 base, leaving 13 bases between the germline ends. Germline V gene sequence: CDR1 SGHTA, CDR2 FQGNSA. This CDR3 has 16 residues.

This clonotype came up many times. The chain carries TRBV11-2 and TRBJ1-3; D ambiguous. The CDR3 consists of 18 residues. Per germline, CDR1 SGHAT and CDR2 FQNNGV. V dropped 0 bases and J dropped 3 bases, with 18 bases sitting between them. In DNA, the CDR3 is TGTGCCAGCAGCTTAGAAAGGCCAGGACCATGGATTGGAAACACCATATATTTT. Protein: CASSLERPGPWIGNTIYF.

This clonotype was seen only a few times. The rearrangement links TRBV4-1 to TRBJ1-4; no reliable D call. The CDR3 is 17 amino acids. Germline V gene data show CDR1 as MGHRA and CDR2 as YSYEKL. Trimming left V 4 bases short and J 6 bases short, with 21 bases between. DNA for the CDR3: TGCGCCAGCAGCCGCCAACCCTCCCCGGTCGGGGATGAAAAACTGTTTTTT. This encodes CASSRQPSPVGDEKLFF.

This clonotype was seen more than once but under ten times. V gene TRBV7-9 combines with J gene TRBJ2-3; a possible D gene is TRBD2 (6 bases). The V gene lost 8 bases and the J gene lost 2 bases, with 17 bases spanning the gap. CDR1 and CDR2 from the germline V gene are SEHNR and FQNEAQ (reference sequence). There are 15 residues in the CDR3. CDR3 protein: CASRGELANTDTQYF. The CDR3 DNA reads TGTGCCAGCCGAGGGGAACTAGCCAACACAGATACGCAGTATTTT.

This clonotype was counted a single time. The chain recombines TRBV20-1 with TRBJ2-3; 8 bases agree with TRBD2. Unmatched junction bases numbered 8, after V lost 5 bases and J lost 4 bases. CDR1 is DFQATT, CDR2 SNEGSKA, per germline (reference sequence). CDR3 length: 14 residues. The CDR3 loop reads CSAPPSGGADTQYF. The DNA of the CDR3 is TGCAGTGCTCCCCCCTCGGGGGGGGCAGATACGCAGTATTTT.

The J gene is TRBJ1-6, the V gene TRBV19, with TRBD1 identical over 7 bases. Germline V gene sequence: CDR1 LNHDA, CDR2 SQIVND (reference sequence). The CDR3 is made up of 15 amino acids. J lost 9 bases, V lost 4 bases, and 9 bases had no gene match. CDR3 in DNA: TGTGCCAGTAGTACCCTGGGAGGGGACAGTTCACCCCTCCACTTT. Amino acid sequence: CASSTLGGDSSPLHF.

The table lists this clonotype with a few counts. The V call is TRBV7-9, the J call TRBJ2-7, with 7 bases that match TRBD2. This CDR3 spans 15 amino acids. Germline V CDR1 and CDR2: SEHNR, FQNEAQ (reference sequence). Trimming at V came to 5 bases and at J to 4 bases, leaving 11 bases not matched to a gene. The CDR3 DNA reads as TGTGCCAGCAGCCTGAGTGCGGGAGCAGAATACGAGCAGTACTTC. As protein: CASSLSAGAEYEQYF.

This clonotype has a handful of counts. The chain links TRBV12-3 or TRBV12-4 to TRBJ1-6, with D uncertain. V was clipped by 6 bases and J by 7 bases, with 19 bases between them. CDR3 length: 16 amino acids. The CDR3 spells CASSLWTIGLNSPLHF. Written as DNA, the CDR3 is TGTGCCAGCAGCTTATGGACCATCGGTTTGAATTCACCCCTCCACTTT.

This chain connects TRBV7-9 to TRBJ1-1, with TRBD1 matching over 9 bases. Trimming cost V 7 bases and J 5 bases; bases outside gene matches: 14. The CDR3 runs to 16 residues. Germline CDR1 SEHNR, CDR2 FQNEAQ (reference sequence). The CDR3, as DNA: TGTGCCAGCATGCTTCCGGGACAGGGAAGTTGGACTGAAGCTTTCTTT. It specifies CASMLPGQGSWTEAFF.

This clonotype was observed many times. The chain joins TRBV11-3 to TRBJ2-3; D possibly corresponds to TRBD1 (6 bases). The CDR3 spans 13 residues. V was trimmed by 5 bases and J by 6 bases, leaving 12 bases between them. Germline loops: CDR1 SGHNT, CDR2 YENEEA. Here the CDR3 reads CASSLRDTDTQYF. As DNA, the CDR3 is TGTGCCAGCAGCCTCCGGGACACGGATACGCAGTATTTT.

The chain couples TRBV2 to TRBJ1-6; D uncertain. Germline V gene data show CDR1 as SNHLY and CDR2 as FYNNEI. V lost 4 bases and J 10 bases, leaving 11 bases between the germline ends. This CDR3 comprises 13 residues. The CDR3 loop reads CASSANPRSPLHF. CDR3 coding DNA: TGTGCCAGCAGTGCCAATCCGCGATCACCCCTCCACTTT.

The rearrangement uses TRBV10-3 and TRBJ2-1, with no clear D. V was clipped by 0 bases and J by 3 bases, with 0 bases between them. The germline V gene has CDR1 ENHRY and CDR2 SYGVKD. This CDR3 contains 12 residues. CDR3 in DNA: TGTGCCATCAGTGAGTCCTACAATGAGCAGTTCTTC. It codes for CAISESYNEQFF.

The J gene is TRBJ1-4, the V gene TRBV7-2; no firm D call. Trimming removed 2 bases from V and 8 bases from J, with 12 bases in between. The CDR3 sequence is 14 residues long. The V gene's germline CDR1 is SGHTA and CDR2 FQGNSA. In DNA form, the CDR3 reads TGTGCCAGCAGCTTACTCACCCGGGAGGAAAAACTGTTTTTT. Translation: CASSLLTREEKLFF.

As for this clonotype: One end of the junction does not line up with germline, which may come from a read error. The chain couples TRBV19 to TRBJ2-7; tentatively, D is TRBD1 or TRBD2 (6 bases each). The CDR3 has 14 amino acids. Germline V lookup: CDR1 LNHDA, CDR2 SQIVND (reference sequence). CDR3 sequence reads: CASSTTGAGYERYF. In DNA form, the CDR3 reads TGTGCCAGTAGTACGACGGGGGCCGGCTACGAGCGGTACTTC.

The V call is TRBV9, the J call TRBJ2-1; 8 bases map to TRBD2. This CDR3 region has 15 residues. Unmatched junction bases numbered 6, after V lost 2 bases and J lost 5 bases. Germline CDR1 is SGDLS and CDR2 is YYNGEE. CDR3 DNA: TGTGCCAGCAGCGTTAGCGGGGTTAAACACAATGAGCAGTTCTTC. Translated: CASSVSGVKHNEQFF.

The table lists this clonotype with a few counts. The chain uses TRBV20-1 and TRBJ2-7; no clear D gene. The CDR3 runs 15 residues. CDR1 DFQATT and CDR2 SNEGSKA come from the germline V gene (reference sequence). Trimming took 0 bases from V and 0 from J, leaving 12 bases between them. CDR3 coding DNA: TGCAGTGCTAGAGATCTAGGGTACAGCTCCTACGAGCAGTACTTC. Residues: CSARDLGYSSYEQYF.

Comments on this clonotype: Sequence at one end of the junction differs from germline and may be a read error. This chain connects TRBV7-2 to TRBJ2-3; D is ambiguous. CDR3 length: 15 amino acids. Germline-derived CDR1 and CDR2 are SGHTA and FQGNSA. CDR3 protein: CASSLVYPPTDTRYF. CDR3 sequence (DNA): TGTGCCAGCAGCTTAGTGTACCCCCCAACAGATACGCGGTATTTT.

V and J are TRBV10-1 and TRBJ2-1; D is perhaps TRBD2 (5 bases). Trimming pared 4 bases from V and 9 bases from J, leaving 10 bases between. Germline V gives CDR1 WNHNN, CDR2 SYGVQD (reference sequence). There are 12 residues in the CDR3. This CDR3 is CASSAGLLEQFF. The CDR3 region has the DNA TGCGCCAGCAGTGCAGGACTCCTTGAGCAGTTCTTC.

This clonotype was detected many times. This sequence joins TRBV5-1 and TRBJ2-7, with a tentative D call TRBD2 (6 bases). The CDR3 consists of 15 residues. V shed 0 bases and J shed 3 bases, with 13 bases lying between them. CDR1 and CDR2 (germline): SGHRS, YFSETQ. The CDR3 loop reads CASSLDPGLDYEQYF. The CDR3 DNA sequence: TGCGCCAGCAGCTTGGACCCGGGACTGGACTACGAGCAGTACTTC.